This T cell receptor (beta chain) was retrieved from a study of T cell responses to AZD1222 COVID-19 vaccine. This CDR3 is 17 amino acids long. Germline-derived CDR1 and CDR2 are LGHNA and YNFKEQ. Trimming shortened V by 3 bases and J by 0 bases, and 15 bases separated the two germline ends. Here immunoSEQ multiplex PCR was the method, and the copy in TCRdb shows in-frame clones only, minus some. The sample contains 140,000 to 150,000 clones, roughly 92% of which appear only once. As regards this clone: Its antigen remains unidentified.

Study observations and caveats: The study identified only six AZD1222 recipients as seropositive at baseline. The donors showed a predominance of white British ancestry and of females, with possible underestimation of clonal diversity.

The material sequenced was peripheral blood, taken on day 0 of AZD1222 vaccination. V gene TRBV4-2 combines with J gene TRBJ1-3; possibly TRBD1 for D (6 bases). This sequence originates from an adult in good health. The chain's CDR3 is CASSHHRQGSSGNTIYF. For the CDR3, the DNA is TGTGCCAGCAGCCACCATAGGCAGGGGAGCTCTGGAAACACCATATATTTT.